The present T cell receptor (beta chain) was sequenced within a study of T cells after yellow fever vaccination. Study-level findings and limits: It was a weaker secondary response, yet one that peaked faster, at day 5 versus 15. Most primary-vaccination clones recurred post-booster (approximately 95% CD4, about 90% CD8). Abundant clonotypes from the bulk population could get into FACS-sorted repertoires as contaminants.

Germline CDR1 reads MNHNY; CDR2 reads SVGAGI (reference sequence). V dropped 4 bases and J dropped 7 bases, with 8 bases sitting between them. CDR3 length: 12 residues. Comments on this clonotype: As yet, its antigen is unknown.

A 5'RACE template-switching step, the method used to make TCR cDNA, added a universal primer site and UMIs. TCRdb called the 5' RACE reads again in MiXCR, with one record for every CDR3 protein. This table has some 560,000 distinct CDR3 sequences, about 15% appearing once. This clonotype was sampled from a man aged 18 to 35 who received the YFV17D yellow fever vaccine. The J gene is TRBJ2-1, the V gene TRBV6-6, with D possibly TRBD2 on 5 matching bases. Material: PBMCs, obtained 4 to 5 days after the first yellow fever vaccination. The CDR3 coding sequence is TGTGCCAGCAGTTTTGGGAGAAATGAGCAGTTCTTC. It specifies CASSFGRNEQFF.